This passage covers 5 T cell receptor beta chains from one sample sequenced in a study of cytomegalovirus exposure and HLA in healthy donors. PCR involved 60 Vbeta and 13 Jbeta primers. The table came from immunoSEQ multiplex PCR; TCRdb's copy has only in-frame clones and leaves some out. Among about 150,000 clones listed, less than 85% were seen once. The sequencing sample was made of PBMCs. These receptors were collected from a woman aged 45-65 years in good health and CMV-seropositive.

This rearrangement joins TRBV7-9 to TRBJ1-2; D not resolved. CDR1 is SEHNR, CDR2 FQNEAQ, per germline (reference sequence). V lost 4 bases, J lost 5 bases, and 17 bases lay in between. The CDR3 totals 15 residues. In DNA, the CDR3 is TGTGCCAGCAGCTCAGAAGTCACCCTGACATATGGCTACACCTTC. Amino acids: CASSSEVTLTYGYTF.

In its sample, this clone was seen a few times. The DNA for the CDR3 is TGTGCCAGCAGCGCGACTAGCGGGGGCGTGACCCAGTACTTC. It is translated as CASSATSGGVTQYF. The V gene is TRBV9, the J gene TRBJ2-5; 12 nucleotides match TRBD2. CDR3 length: 14 residues. Germline assignment: CDR1 SGDLS and CDR2 YYNGEE. Trimming took 3 bases from V and 7 from J; bases not matched to a gene: 4. The full variable domain, in which reference TRBV9 and TRBJ2-5 provide the parts outside the CDR3, is DSGVTQTPKHLITATGQRVTLRCSPRSGDLSVYWYQQSLDQGLQFLIQYYNGEERAKGNILERFSAQQFPDLHSELNLSSLELGDSALYFCASSATSGGVTQYFGPGTRLLVL.

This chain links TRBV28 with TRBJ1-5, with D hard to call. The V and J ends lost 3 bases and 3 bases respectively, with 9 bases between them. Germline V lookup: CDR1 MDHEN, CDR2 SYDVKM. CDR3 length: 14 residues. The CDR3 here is CASSLTGNNQPQHF. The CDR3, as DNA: TGTGCCAGCAGTTTGACGGGTAACAATCAGCCCCAGCATTTT. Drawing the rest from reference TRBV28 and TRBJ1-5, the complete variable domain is DVKVTQSSRYLVKRTGEKVFLECVQDMDHENMFWYRQDPGLGLRLIYFSYDVKMKEKGDIPEGYSVSREKKERFSLILESASTNQTSMYLCASSLTGNNQPQHFGDGTRLSIL.

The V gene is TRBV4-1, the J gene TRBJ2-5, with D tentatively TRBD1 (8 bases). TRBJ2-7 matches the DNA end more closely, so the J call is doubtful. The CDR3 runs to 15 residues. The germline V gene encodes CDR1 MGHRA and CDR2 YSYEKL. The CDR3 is CASSQVFTGGAEQYF. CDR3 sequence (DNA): TGCGCCAGCAGCCAAGTATTTACAGGGGGGGCCGAGCAGTACTTC.

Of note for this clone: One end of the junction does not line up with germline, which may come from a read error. Here the CDR3 reads CSAGGGSEEYF. CDR3 in DNA: TGCAGTGCCGGGGGGGGGTCCGAGGAGTACTTC. The gene calls are TRBV20-1 and TRBJ2-7, with 8 bases matching TRBD2. This CDR3 has 11 amino acids. Germline V gene sequence: CDR1 DFQATT, CDR2 SNEGSKA (reference sequence).